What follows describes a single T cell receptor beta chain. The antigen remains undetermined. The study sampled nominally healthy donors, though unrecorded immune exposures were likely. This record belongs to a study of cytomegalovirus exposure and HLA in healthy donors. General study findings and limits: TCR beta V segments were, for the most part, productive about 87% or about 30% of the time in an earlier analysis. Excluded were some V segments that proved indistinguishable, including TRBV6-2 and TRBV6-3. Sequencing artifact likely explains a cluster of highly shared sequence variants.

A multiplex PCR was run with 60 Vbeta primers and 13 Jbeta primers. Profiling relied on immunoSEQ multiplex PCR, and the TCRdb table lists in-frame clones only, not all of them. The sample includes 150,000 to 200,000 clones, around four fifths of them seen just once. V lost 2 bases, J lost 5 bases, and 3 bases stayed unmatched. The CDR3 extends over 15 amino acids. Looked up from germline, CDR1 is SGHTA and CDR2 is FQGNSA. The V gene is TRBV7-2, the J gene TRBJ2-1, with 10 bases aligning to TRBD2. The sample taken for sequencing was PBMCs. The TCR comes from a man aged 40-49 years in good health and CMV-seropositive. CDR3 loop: CASSLSLAGDNEQFF. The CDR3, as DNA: TGTGCCAGCAGCTTAAGTCTAGCGGGAGACAATGAGCAGTTCTTC.